The sequence of this TCR beta chain was determined in a study of cytomegalovirus exposure and HLA in healthy donors (dated by TCRdb to 2017 to 2019). Regarding the complete study: In an earlier analysis of 450 to 750 of the donors, 250 to 350 Gb of sequence data and 90 million to 120 million unique TCR beta sequences from roughly 180 million T cells were reported. Of the 350 to 400 genotyped donors, 65% to 90% fell in the genetic ancestry cluster associated with self-reported Caucasian donors. The study aimed to test whether cataloging public T cell receptors could reveal signatures of past pathogen exposure. Among around 400 genotyped donors of the cohort, an average of about 240,000 unique TCR beta nucleotide sequences was sequenced per donor, of which about 19% were non-productive. The T cell repertoires of roughly 660 subjects were profiled by immunosequencing and related to cytomegalovirus serostatus. In an earlier analysis of several hundred of the donors, high-throughput TCR beta sequencing was used to judge whether each TCR beta V gene segment behaved as functional or pseudogenic. Both class I and class II loci were covered by HLA typing, at four-digit resolution. The study combined high-throughput TCR immunosequencing, statistical association of individual TCRs with disease status, and machine learning to predict cytomegalovirus infection status. In a later analysis, previously published TCR beta repertoires from 550 to 700 donors were re-analyzed and high-resolution HLA genotyping was added so that TCR occurrence patterns could be studied. Besides the first cohort of approximately 670 subjects, a separate validation cohort made up of over 95 different subjects was used. Because of strong linkage in the cohort, roughly five DR-DQ haplotypes were treated as single units for association and clustering. All discovery cohort repertoires had been generated on a single sequencing platform. In the later analysis, no new phenotypic data were used to find candidate immune exposures; instead, reliance was placed on TCR beta sequences and their occurrence across donors. The number of typed donors differed by locus: about 620-640 for A, B, C, DRB1 and DQB1; some 500 for DQA1; around 580 for DPA1; and 450 to 480 for DPB1. Donor age, sex, ethnicity and CMV serostatus were collected together with the repertoire data. A later genetic analysis took genome-wide SNP genotypes for about 55% of the 666 donors and used that subset as a discovery cohort. An early release that covered around 590 HLA-typed donors contained around 300 gigabases of sequencing data and 70 million to 100 million unique TCR sequences. The research as a whole found: Correlated functional status among segregating V segments might reflect linkage disequilibrium, but an unknown experimental factor could not be ruled out. According to a later analysis, TCR association rates differed among HLA loci, with DRB1 alleles showing the most associated TCRs and HLA-C alleles showing the fewest. Presence/absence analyses assumed roughly uniform sequencing depth across donors, an assumption that may not hold. Most CMV-associated TCR beta chains appeared to be HLA-restricted in a later analysis, and the HLA associations seemed to be driven largely by CMV exposure. A few of the identified cytomegalovirus-associated TCR beta chains were confirmed in vitro to be specific for cytomegalovirus antigens. For the cohort, immune exposure information was limited to CMV serostatus. While some public TCRs were present in many individuals, most TCR sequences turned up only very rarely across donors. The classifier was reported to diagnose cytomegalovirus status with high specificity and sensitivity in both the original cohort and the validation cohort. In an earlier analysis of roughly 560 of the donors, most TCR beta V segments were observed in productive rearrangements about 87% or about 30% of the time, broadly matching IMGT annotations. The cohort was sequenced for TCR beta chains only, and without alpha or paired-chain data the features that could be detected were limited. The authors suggested that the approach could potentially be generalized to other disease states and immunological phenotypes. In a later analysis, HLA-associated TCR beta chains showed more clonal expansion and lower generation probabilities than non-associated chains that were equally common. A further reported finding was that TCR beta sequences accurately predicted the HLA-A and HLA-B alleles for most subjects in the first cohort. Because counts were too low, about 18 rarely observed V segments, including chromosome 9 orphons, were excluded from the earlier analysis of several hundred of the donors. Strong co-occurrence of HLA alleles, especially DR and DQ, made assigning TCR associations to individual alleles difficult. Because HLA typing was unavailable for some donors at each locus, only the typed subset was used in association tests. An association between a missense DCLRE1C variant and V-gene and J-gene trimming of TCR beta chains was found in a later genetic analysis and replicated in an independent cohort. The 87-base-pair reads could not distinguish some IMGT-functional V segments, including TRBV6-2 and TRBV6-3, so those segments were excluded. A total of 150 to 200 TCR beta chains were listed by the study as associated with cytomegalovirus. A cluster of highly shared sequence variants was judged likely to be a technical artifact of the sequencing pipeline. According to a later analysis, parvovirus B19, influenza, CMV and Epstein-Barr virus appeared linked to several top co-occurrence clusters. At a false discovery rate of 0.05, a later analysis linked under 20,000 TCR beta sequences to specific HLA alleles. In a later genetic analysis, fewer N-insertions in productive TCRs were reported among donors in an Asian-associated ancestry cluster than the roughly 700-donor mean.

In total, around 600 healthy bone marrow donors made up the cohort. At the time of sampling, every cohort member was nominally healthy, though immune exposures that went unrecorded were likely present. The donor tested CMV seronegative and was one of the 352 seronegative cohort members. Each donor provided a peripheral blood sample, and peripheral blood mononuclear cells were used for TCR beta sequencing. Genomic DNA extraction from the blood cell samples was performed with the Qiagen DNeasy Blood Extraction Kit. CDR3 length: 13 amino acids, cysteine to phenylalanine. Only the CDR3 DNA is retained, 39 bases long and in frame from the first base. According to the germline V gene, CDR1 reads KGHSH and CDR2 reads LQKENI. Trimming takes 5 bases off V and 5 bases off J; junction bases not matched to a gene: 4. This clone was recorded only once. The antigen it binds to is not known. Base qualities are missing; no much larger clone stands one base away.

The library relied on the immunoSEQ multiplex PCR assay. For the multiplex PCR, a mixture combining 60 forward primers for TCR Vbeta segments and 13 reverse primers for TCR Jbeta segments was used. The CDR3 region of rearranged TCR beta genes was amplified from genomic DNA with a multiplex PCR assay. On the Illumina HiSeq System, the amplified TCR beta libraries were sequenced as 87-base-pair reads. On the authors' methods: A later analysis counted 65 million to 90 million unique TCR beta chains across the 700 or so repertoires, and 10 million to 12 million of these chains were shared by at least two donors. Raw reads were error-corrected and collapsed into unique sequences by a nearest-neighbor algorithm in which closely related sequences were merged to remove PCR and sequencing errors. To assign V, D and J gene segments, CDR3 sequences were aligned to IMGT reference sequences. For a sequence to be retained, at least a six-nucleotide match to both a V gene segment and a J gene segment was required. A rearrangement counted as productive if the CDR3 had no stop codons and remained in frame with V and J, and every other rearrangement counted as non-productive. CDR3 was defined by IMGT convention, running from the second conserved V-encoded cysteine to the conserved J-encoded phenylalanine. Sequences without an unambiguous match to a single V gene segment were excluded from the earlier analysis of about 600 of the donors. An earlier analysis of some 610 of the donors called V segments functional above 56.7% productive rearrangements and segregating when the between-donor standard deviation exceeded 5%. A statistical classification framework was built to diagnose cytomegalovirus status from the catalog of TCR beta chain sequences. A later analysis assigned V and J genes by comparing TCR nucleotide sequences with IMGT/GENE-DB human TR gene sequences. In a later analysis, CDR3 sequences and most-parsimonious VDJ recombination scenarios were assigned using the TCRdist pipeline. A later analysis defined each TCR beta chain by its CDR3 amino acid sequence plus V-gene family, and excluded reads lacking a unique V-gene family. In a later analysis, around 650 highly shared, low-generation-probability nucleotide sequences were removed to address suspected cross-contamination and a sequencing artifact. For each public chain, a later analysis derived a clonal expansion index from normalized ranks of inferred template counts within each repertoire. In a later analysis, generation probabilities were computed using a VDJ recombination model fitted to out-of-frame rearrangements, and the results were checked against IGoR. Hypergeometric tests were used in a later analysis to score TCR-TCR, TCR-HLA and TCR-CMV co-occurrence, with a repertoire-size bias correction applied to the TCR pairs. In a later analysis, false discovery rates were estimated by permuting HLA or CMV assignments 20 times. A later analysis grouped co-occurring TCRs with DBSCAN, adding TCRdist sequence similarity when clustering within HLA-allele-positive subsets. Co-occurrence clustering excluded repertoires with fewer than 30,000 or more than 120,000 public chains, plus five with anomalous nucleotide sharing. TCRdb stores this immuneACCESS table with in-frame sequences only. Part of the clones is absent; in the studies checked, under half of the shortfall reflects unresolved V genes, and no reason is known for the rest. Clone size and V and J calls were adopted from that table, with D and trimming inferred from the DNA. This sample has 150,000 or so clones in its table, and around 81% of those were observed once. Around 2.4% of the sample belongs to the ten largest clones.

The TCR comes from a man in his fifties or sixties in good health and CMV-seronegative. The sequenced sample was PBMCs. The rearrangement joined TRBV18 to TRBJ2-5; TRBD1 agrees with 8 junctional bases. The CDR3 region reads CASSSDRAETQYF. The nucleotide sequence reads as follows: TGTGCCAGCTCATCGGACAGGGCGGAGACCCAGTACTTC. Beyond the CDR3, the reference TRBV18 and TRBJ2-5 genes provide the residues; the full variable domain reads: NAGVMQNPRHLVRRRGQEARLRCSPMKGHSHVYWYRQLPEEGLKFMVYLQKENIIDESGMPKERFSAEFPKEGPSILRIQQVVRGDSAAYFCASSSDRAETQYFGPGTRLLVL.